This T cell receptor (beta chain) appears in the sequencing data of a study of tumor-infiltrating lymphocytes in primary liver carcinoma (dated 2017 in TCRdb). Context from the whole study: Of the five patients, three men and two women aged 30 to 69 years, four had hepatocellular carcinoma and one had combined HCC and intrahepatic cholangiocarcinoma. Tumors of the five patients were stage T1-T3 N0M0 with maximum diameters of roughly 4.2 to 10 cm. Each sample produced roughly 3.5 to 8 million productive TCRbeta reads, and read depth showed no significant difference between tissue types. Across five regions of each liver tumor, along with adjacent normal tissue and blood, the study brought together TCRbeta repertoire sequencing, expression microarrays and whole-exome sequencing. A total of approximately 35 specimens from 5 patients, comprising roughly 25 tumor regions, 5 adjacent noncancerous liver tissues and 5 peripheral blood samples, were covered by TCRbeta repertoire sequencing. The 20 to 30 tumor region samples were profiled with Agilent mRNA microarrays so that TCRbeta repertoire diversity could be related to the local molecular phenotype. Reproducibility between technical replicate repertoires was high, with correlation coefficients above 0.98 and mean shared-clone rates about 0.89. Summary of the overall study and its limitations: Only 4 to 6 patients were included in the study, and the authors note that the findings should be validated in a larger study. The top 250 clones made up a significantly larger repertoire fraction in tumors than in blood (p = 0.039). Only about 8-25% of top clones were found in all five regions of a tumor, suggesting spatial heterogeneity of tumor-infiltrating T cells. Since the samples were bulk and unsorted, there was no way to compare CD4+ and CD8+ T cell repertoires. Only the TCR beta chain was sequenced, so true repertoire diversity is likely underestimated because unpaired alpha chains were not captured. Repertoire overlap was higher between tumor regions (mean about 35%) than tumor-adjacent (approximately 17%) or tumor-blood (about 15%) pairs, consistent with antigen-driven expansion.

A constant-region primer and ProtoScript II reverse transcriptase were used to reverse-transcribe TCRbeta-specific cDNA from roughly 480 ng total RNA. TCRbeta libraries were built with three nested multiplex PCR rounds, a slightly modified ARM-PCR procedure. Each of the first two PCR rounds ran for around 10 cycles using multiplex TRBV1-TRBV30 forward primers together with a Cbeta reverse primer. Sample barcodes and Illumina adapters were attached in a final 25-cycle PCR using Deep VentR polymerase. Amplicons of 200-500 bp were gel-purified with a QIAquick gel extraction kit before sequencing. An Illumina HiSeq 2500 was used to sequence the TCRbeta amplicons, generating 250-bp paired-end reads. From the authors' description of their analysis: Trimmomatic v0.33 was used to quality-trim the reads, and FLASH v1.2.11 was used to merge paired reads so that full CDR3 sequences could be recovered. MiGEC v1.2.1b assigned V, D and J germline segments to the rearranged TCRbeta sequences. VDJtools v1.0.0 computed clonotype statistics and Shannon-Wiener diversity indices. To cut down on sampling bias, every analysis after diversity analysis relied on just the 250 most abundant clonotypes from each sample. TCRdb reanalyzed the raw reads on its own, using fastp at Q25 for trimming and MiXCR for clone calling, and kept in-frame beta chains. Under each unique CDR3 protein, matching rows form one entry showing the most common genes and DNA. TCRdb assigned the V and J calls; the authors' analysis was not used. The table for this sample lists 44,000 or so distinct CDR3 sequences; about two thirds of them were counted only once. The ten biggest clones cover less than 35% of the sample.

Without any cell sorting, total RNA and DNA were extracted together from around 20-30 mg of bulk tissue using the AllPrep DNA/RNA mini kit. Between November 2015 and 2016, a handful of patients in China with histopathologically diagnosed primary liver carcinoma had surgical resection. Patients had chronic HBV infection and were treatment-naive at sampling. Five spatially separated regions were sampled per tumor: superior, inferior, left-lateral and right-lateral poles, plus the tumor centre. More than 80% viable tumor cells were found by histology in every tumor sample. Fresh tumor and adjacent tissue pieces were bisected; one half was stored in RNAlater at -80°C, the other sent for histology. With respect to this clonotype: Its recognized antigen is unknown. One base away there is no much larger clone; base qualities are not given.

There are 15 amino acids in the CDR3, from cysteine to phenylalanine inclusive. Only the CDR3 part of the read is kept: 45 bases, read in frame from the first base. The CDR1 and CDR2 encoded by the germline V gene (reference sequence) are DFQATT and SNEGSKA. The junction shows trimming of 3 bases on V and 5 bases on J, and the gene matches do not reach 10 bases of it. The chain uses TRBV20-1 and TRBJ2-3; TRBD2 fits 8 bases in the junction. The sample comprised liver tumor tissue from sampling region 5. The cell subset or site label, as the study defines it: tumor region T5, tumor centre. The TCR sequence derives from a man aged 40-49 years with primary liver carcinoma and hepatitis B virus infection. The CDR3 is CSASGRRGRIDTQYF. The DNA sequence is given as TGCAGTGCTAGTGGGCGGCGCGGGAGGATAGATACGCAGTATTTT.